This T cell receptor beta chain was sequenced for a study of STAT3 mutations in large granular lymphocyte leukemia. Study observations and caveats: At least one immunodominant TCR beta clonotype appeared in every T-cell large granular lymphocyte leukemia patient.

In the case of this clone: What it binds is not known.

TCRdb's copy holds only in-frame clones and misses some; the assay was immunoSEQ multiplex PCR. The sample yields about 4,400 clones, around 69% seen once. This TCR derives from a man aged 55-75 years with T-cell large granular lymphocyte leukemia. Some clones in this sample may be carry-over from other donors' samples. Input material: peripheral blood mononuclear cells.

CDR3 region: CAWKGTDTQYF. The CDR3 DNA is TGTGCCTGGAAGGGCACAGATACGCAGTATTTT. The rearrangement uses TRBV30 and TRBJ2-3; D is ambiguous. Trimming removed 4 bases from V and 1 base from J, with 3 bases in between. Per germline, CDR1 GTSNPN and CDR2 SVGIG (reference sequence). The CDR3 sequence is 11 residues long.